Below, 10 T cell receptor beta chains from the same sample are listed, as sequenced in a study of regulatory T cells in long-lasting Graves disease. Libraries of TCR beta came from iRepertoire HTBI primers plus Arm-PCR of CDR3 regions. From the multiplex PCR reads, TCRdb called clonotypes with MiXCR, one entry per CDR3 protein. The sample includes some 340,000 distinct CDR3 sequences, more than 20% seen only once; the top ten take approximately 27%. The time point here: persistent/refractory GD, antithyroid drugs over 5 years with positive TRAb. Scientists built the TCR library using RNA that was extracted from PBMCs. The sequenced sample was peripheral blood mononuclear cells (PBMCs), obtained when the disease was refractory, from a patient treated with antithyroid drugs. The origin of the receptors is a woman in her forties with Graves disease.

The V call is TRBV7-9, the J call TRBJ2-6; 9 nucleotides agree with TRBD1. Trimming cost V 2 bases and J 1 base; bases outside gene matches: 6. CDR3 size: 18 residues. CDR1 SEHNR and CDR2 FQNEAQ come from the germline V gene (reference sequence). The DNA of the CDR3 is TGTGCCAGCAGCTTAAGGGGACAGGGCCTTTCTGGGGCCAACGTCCTGACTTTC. Translating it yields CASSLRGQGLSGANVLTF.

A few counts support this clonotype. The CDR3 loop reads CASSGFDVEQYF. In nucleotides, the CDR3 is TGTGCCAGCAGTGGTTTTGACGTTGAGCAGTACTTC. J is TRBJ2-7 and V is TRBV2, with D hard to call. V lost 4 bases, J lost 7 bases, and 11 bases lay in between. Germline V gene sequence: CDR1 SNHLY, CDR2 FYNNEI. CDR3 length: 12 amino acids.

In its sample, this clonotype was seen once. This chain uses TRBV5-6 with TRBJ2-3; maybe TRBD2 (5 bases). V gave up 0 bases and J gave up 2 bases, with 10 bases separating them. Germline V gene sequence: CDR1 SGHDT, CDR2 YYEEEE. This CDR3 spans 15 amino acids. The CDR3 DNA follows: TGTGCCAGCAGCTTGGGTAGACTACTCACAGATACGCAGTATTTT. Translating it yields CASSLGRLLTDTQYF.

This clonotype was seen repeatedly, ten times or more. The chain is built from TRBV24-1 and TRBJ2-7; the D is unclear. The germline V and J ends were trimmed by 1 base and 6 bases, with 3 bases remaining between them. There are 11 residues in the CDR3. Per germline, CDR1 KGHDR and CDR2 SFDVKD. DNA of the CDR3: TGTGCCACCAGTGATTTTTCCGAGCAGTACTTC. As protein: CATSDFSEQYF.

This rearrangement joins TRBV4-1 to TRBJ2-2; a possible D gene is TRBD2 (6 bases). The CDR3 has 14 residues. V lost 7 bases, J lost 2 bases, and 11 bases lay in between. Germline V lookup: CDR1 MGHRA, CDR2 YSYEKL. CDR3: CASTRGVNTGELFF. CDR3 coding DNA: TGCGCCAGCACACGCGGGGTCAACACCGGGGAGCTGTTTTTT.

V and J are TRBV2 and TRBJ2-1; 8 bases match TRBD2. Germline lookup yields CDR1 SNHLY and CDR2 FYNNEI. This CDR3 contains 15 residues. V lost 3 bases and J lost 5; bases outside the gene matches: 6. The CDR3: CASSENLAGNNEQFF. The CDR3 DNA follows: TGTGCCAGCAGTGAGAATCTAGCGGGTAACAATGAGCAGTTCTTC.

There are a few counts of this clonotype. This chain uses TRBV25-1 with TRBJ1-5, with D perhaps TRBD1 (5 bases). This CDR3 comprises 16 residues. Germline CDR1 is MGHDK and CDR2 is SYGVNS. Trimming cost V 4 bases and J 2 bases, with 15 bases left between them. CDR3 protein: CASSAESGGGNQPQHF. In nucleotides, the CDR3 is TGTGCCAGCAGTGCAGAATCCGGAGGGGGCAATCAGCCCCAGCATTTT.

The DNA of the CDR3 is TGTGCCAGCAGTGAACTCGGGAGTGGCACAGATACGCAGTATTTT. It yields the protein CASSELGSGTDTQYF. The chain recombines TRBV2 with TRBJ2-3; maybe TRBD2 (6 bases). Between the trimmed V and J ends, which lost 2 bases and 1 base, there was a span of 10 bases. The germline V gene has CDR1 SNHLY and CDR2 FYNNEI. The CDR3 has 15 residues.

This clonotype was observed a handful of times. This chain joins TRBV5-4 and TRBJ1-1; 8 bases are a match to TRBD1. The germline CDR1 and CDR2 sequences are SGHNT and YYREEE (reference sequence). The CDR3 covers 14 residues. V lost 1 base and J lost 7; bases outside the gene matches: 6. Here the CDR3 DNA reads TGTGCCAGCAGCTTGCCGGGACAGGCGATTGAAGCTTTCTTT. It encodes CASSLPGQAIEAFF. The whole variable domain, remainder taken from reference TRBV5-4 and TRBJ1-1, is ETGVTQSPTHLIKTRGQQVTLRCSSQSGHNTVSWYQQALGQGPQFIFQYYREEENGRGNFPPRFSGLQFPNYSSELNVNALELDDSALYLCASSLPGQAIEAFFGQGTRLTVV.

This clonotype has a count of ten or more. The chain recombines TRBV28 with TRBJ1-2, with D unresolved. V lost 7 bases to trimming and J lost 8 bases, with 23 bases between them. Germline CDR1 reads MDHEN; CDR2 reads SYDVKM. This CDR3 is 15 amino acids long. CDR3 protein: CASTPLLPSSGGYTF. In nucleotides, the CDR3 is TGTGCCAGCACCCCTTTACTTCCTTCCTCAGGCGGCTACACCTTC.